The 18 T cell receptor beta chains below all came from one sample that was sequenced in a study of PD-1 blockade in classical Hodgkin lymphoma. As for time point: newly diagnosed, previously untreated cHL patient sample. It was by magnetic negative selection that CD4+ T cells were purified from thawed PBMCs. Clones were sequenced by immunoSEQ multiplex PCR, and TCRdb holds only the in-frame ones, with some missing. The sample includes 24,000 or so clones, less than 95% of them seen just once. The sequenced sample was CD4+ T cells from blood. The receptors shown here come from a human donor with classical Hodgkin lymphoma.

The chain carries TRBV5-4 and TRBJ2-1; TRBD2 matches 8 bases. This CDR3 has 15 residues. From germline, CDR1 is SGHNT and CDR2 YYREEE (reference sequence). The V and J ends lost 4 bases and 7 bases, in that order; junction bases with no gene match: 10. For the CDR3, the DNA is TGTGCCAGCAGCCTCTTCCGGGGGGGCCGGAATGAGCAGTTCTTC. Amino acids: CASSLFRGGRNEQFF.

In its sample, this clone was seen once. CDR3 region: CASSLGVGFSSYEQYF. In DNA form, the CDR3 reads TGTGCCAGCAGCTTGGGGGTGGGATTTAGCTCCTACGAGCAGTACTTC. The chain has TRBV5-6 and TRBJ2-5; D remains unclear. The closer fit of TRBJ2-7 to the DNA end suggests the J call may be wrong. The germline CDR1 and CDR2 sequences are SGHDT and YYEEEE. The CDR3 totals 16 residues.

Details on this clone: In the same sample, other DNA sequences code for this CDR3. The chain has TRBV27 and TRBJ2-1, with 11 nucleotides matching TRBD2. The CDR3 covers 15 residues. Germline-derived CDR1 and CDR2 are MNHEY and SMNVEV (reference sequence). V shed 5 bases, J shed 3 bases, and the junction held 3 bases outside the gene matches. DNA of the CDR3: TGTGCCAGCAGTCCCCTAGCGGGGGGCTACAATGAGCAGTTCTTC. Encoded protein: CASSPLAGGYNEQFF.

The rearrangement links TRBV15 to TRBJ1-5; tentative D call: TRBD1 (6 bases). CDR3 length: 14 residues. Trimming removed 5 bases from V and 3 bases from J, with 11 bases in between. Germline V CDR1 and CDR2: LNHNV, YYDKDF (reference sequence). The CDR3 is CATSGQITNQPQHF. Written as DNA, the CDR3 is TGTGCCACCAGCGGACAGATCACCAATCAGCCCCAGCATTTT.

V is TRBV6-6 and J is TRBJ1-6; D is undetermined. From germline, CDR1 is MNHNY and CDR2 SVGAGI (reference sequence). The CDR3 consists of 13 residues. The V gene lost 5 bases and the J gene lost 3 bases, with 5 bases spanning the gap. The CDR3, as DNA: TGTGCCAGCAGTGGGGACTATAATTCACCCCTCCACTTT. As protein: CASSGDYNSPLHF.

The V gene is TRBV21-1, the J gene TRBJ2-7; TRBD2 is the table's D call and was not checked against the DNA. TRBV21-1 is listed as a pseudogene. CDR3 length: 16 residues. The CDR3 DNA reads TGTGCCAGCAGCAAAGGTCGACTAGTGGAGTTCTACGAGCAGTACTTC. Translation: CASSKGRLVEFYEQYF.

The chain recombines TRBV7-2 with TRBJ1-2; 9 positions match TRBD1. The length of the CDR3 is 14 residues. V lost 4 bases, J lost 8 bases, and 8 bases stayed unmatched. CDR1 is SGHTA and CDR2 is FQGNSA in the germline V gene. The CDR3 bases are TGTGCCAGCAGCTCCCCACAGGGGGCGCGCGGCTACACCTTC. Protein: CASSSPQGARGYTF. The full variable domain, with the rest looked up from reference TRBV7-2 and TRBJ1-2, is GAGVSQSPSNKVTEKGKDVELRCDPISGHTALYWYRQSLGQGLEFLIYFQGNSAPDKSGLPSDRFSAERTGGSVSTLTIQRTQQEDSAVYLCASSSPQGARGYTFGSGTRLTVV.

The chain employs TRBV27 and TRBJ1-2; 7 nucleotides line up with TRBD1. V was clipped by 6 bases and J by 4 bases; unmatched bases: 11. Germline V gene lookup returns CDR1 MNHEY and CDR2 SMNVEV (reference sequence). This CDR3 is 15 amino acids long. The CDR3 spells CASSPAQGWSYGYTF. In nucleotides, the CDR3 is TGTGCCAGCAGCCCCGCACAGGGGTGGAGCTATGGCTACACCTTC.

This sequence joins TRBV28 and TRBJ2-1; 10 bases align to TRBD2. CDR3 length: 15 residues. V gave up 3 bases and J gave up 7 bases; unmatched junction bases: 6. The germline V gene encodes CDR1 MDHEN and CDR2 SYDVKM. CDR3 residues: CASSFSGGPSNEQFF. In nucleotides, the CDR3 is TGTGCCAGCAGTTTTAGCGGGGGGCCGTCGAATGAGCAGTTCTTC.

V gene TRBV10-2 combines with J gene TRBJ2-3; D unclear. The CDR3 loop spans 14 amino acids. With 1 base removed from V and 10 bases from J, the gap between germline ends came to 15 bases. Germline V gene lookup returns CDR1 WSHSY and CDR2 SAAADI. DNA for the CDR3: TGCGCCAGCAGTGAGTTTAAGGAAGGCCCTGCGCAGTATTTT. Protein product: CASSEFKEGPAQYF.

The chain links TRBV4-1 to TRBJ1-1, with TRBD1 identical over 7 bases. After removal of 6 bases from V and 1 base from J, the junction contained 8 bases not matched to a gene. Germline CDR1 reads MGHRA; CDR2 reads YSYEKL. CDR3 length: 15 amino acids. The CDR3 nucleotides read TGCGCCAGCAGGGCCCCCGGGACAGCGAACACTGAAGCTTTCTTT. It translates to CASRAPGTANTEAFF.

V gene TRBV5-1 combines with J gene TRBJ1-5, with TRBD1 as a possible D gene (6 bases). Germline V gives CDR1 SGHRS, CDR2 YFSETQ. The CDR3 consists of 15 residues. V was clipped by 0 bases and J by 5 bases, with 12 bases between them. CDR3: CASSLAGRGDQPQHF. The CDR3 bases are TGCGCCAGCAGCTTGGCCGGGAGGGGGGATCAGCCCCAGCATTTT.

This clone was observed once. The CDR3 DNA sequence: TGTGCCAGTAGTGTCGGGACACACCTTATGACCGGGGAGCTGTTTTTT. It is translated as CASSVGTHLMTGELFF. This chain joins TRBV19 and TRBJ2-2, with D possibly TRBD1 on 6 matching bases. This CDR3 has 16 residues. Germline V gene lookup returns CDR1 LNHDA and CDR2 SQIVND (reference sequence). Trimming shortened V by 5 bases and J by 5 bases, and 18 bases separated the two germline ends. Looking up the rest from reference TRBV19 and TRBJ2-2 gives the full variable domain: DGGITQSPKYLFRKEGQNVTLSCEQNLNHDAMYWYRQDPGQGLRLIYYSQIVNDFQKGDIAEGYSVSREKKESFPLTVTSAQKNPTAFYLCASSVGTHLMTGELFFGEGSRLTVL.

The chain recombines TRBV18 with TRBJ2-1; D uncertain. V lost 3 bases and J 0 bases, leaving 6 bases between the germline ends. Germline V CDR1 and CDR2: KGHSH, LQKENI. The CDR3 consists of 14 residues. In DNA, the CDR3 is TGTGCCAGCTCACCCGTTAGCTCCTACAATGAGCAGTTCTTC. Its translation: CASSPVSSYNEQFF.

The J gene is TRBJ2-5, the V gene TRBV10-2; the match to TRBD1 covers 7 bases. Germline trimming cut 7 bases from V and 7 bases from J; bases unmatched to any gene: 12. The CDR3 sequence is 14 residues long. Germline CDR1 is WSHSY and CDR2 is SAAADI. The CDR3 region has the DNA TGCGCCAGCACGTTTGGTACAGGGGCAATGACCCAGTACTTC. Its protein is CASTFGTGAMTQYF.

The genes are TRBV27 and TRBJ1-6; D gene ambiguous. Germline CDR1 MNHEY, CDR2 SMNVEV (reference sequence). The CDR3 runs to 12 residues. The V and J ends lost 7 bases and 1 base respectively, with 2 bases between them. This CDR3 is CASNSYNSPLHF. In DNA, the CDR3 is TGTGCCAGCAATTCCTATAATTCACCCCTCCACTTT.

The genes are TRBV6-6 and TRBJ1-1, with D perhaps matching TRBD1 (5 bases). CDR3 size: 16 residues. Per germline, CDR1 MNHNY and CDR2 SVGAGI (reference sequence). The ends were cut back, 2 bases at V and 4 bases at J, with 17 bases in the middle. The CDR3 loop is CASSYMGVGASTEAFF. DNA for the CDR3: TGTGCCAGCAGTTACATGGGGGTCGGCGCGTCCACTGAAGCTTTCTTT.

CDR3 residues: CASGGAVNTGELFF. The CDR3 DNA sequence: TGCGCCAGCGGGGGAGCGGTGAACACCGGGGAGCTGTTTTTT. The rearrangement joins TRBV5-1 to TRBJ2-2; D possibly matches TRBD1 or TRBD2 (5 bases each). CDR1 is SGHRS, CDR2 YFSETQ, per germline. V was cut by 7 bases and J by 1 base, with 11 bases left in between. The CDR3 is made up of 14 amino acids.